The present T cell receptor (beta chain) was sequenced within a study of post-analysis software for immune sequencing data. This CDR3 has 15 amino acids. CDR1 is SGHRS and CDR2 is YFSETQ in the germline V gene. V was pared by 0 bases and J by 6 bases, with 13 bases between. Only a few counts were recorded for this clonotype. Its target is not known. Whole-study results and caveats: Included in a set of a few TRBV segments more frequent in patients than controls were TRBV5-6, TRBV5-1 and TRBV20-1.

Unique molecular identifiers were built into the TCR beta cDNA libraries. TCRdb passed the PCR reads through MiXCR, listing each CDR3 protein once. Among 750,000 to 900,000 distinct CDR3 sequences listed, around 42% were seen once. This receptor was taken from a girl between 10 and 17 years old with multiple sclerosis. Sequenced: blood. The V call is TRBV5-1, the J call TRBJ2-1; perhaps D is TRBD1 or TRBD2 (7 bases each). This chain's CDR3 is CASSLDPRGGNEQFF. The DNA for the CDR3 is TGCGCCAGCAGCTTGGACCCCAGGGGGGGCAATGAGCAGTTCTTC. The full variable domain, completed using reference TRBV5-1 and TRBJ2-1, is KAGVTQTPRYLIKTRGQQVTLSCSPISGHRSVSWYQQTPGQGLQFLFEYFSETQRNKGNFPGRFSGRQFSNSRSEMNVSTLELGDSALYLCASSLDPRGGNEQFFGPGTRLTVL.